The present T cell receptor beta chain was sequenced within a study of brain metastases from non-small cell lung cancer. The assay was immunoSEQ multiplex PCR, and TCRdb's table has in-frame clones only and misses some. Of 1,000 or so clones in the sample, approximately 83% were seen once. CDR3 length: 14 residues. Trimming removed 5 bases from V and 5 bases from J; junction bases left unmatched: 6. CDR1 and CDR2 (germline): SGHVS, FQNEAQ. The rearrangement uses TRBV7-8 and TRBJ2-5; 9 bases agree with TRBD2. The sequenced material came from tumor-adjacent normal tissue. The clonotype originates from a donor at least 40 years old with non-small cell lung cancer. The CDR3, as DNA: TGTGCCAGCAGCACCGTAGCGGGGGTGGAGACCCAGTACTTC. It is translated as CASSTVAGVETQYF.